The clone carrying this TCR beta chain showed up just a few times. Its antigen is as yet unknown. Per germline, CDR1 KGHSH and CDR2 LQKENI. The CDR3 is made up of 14 amino acids. Trimming stripped 6 bases from V and 4 bases from J, with 13 bases between. Reverse transcribing all isolated RNA meant expressed TCRB transcripts were sequenced. Only in-frame clones appear in the TCRdb table, and some are missing; sequencing was by immunoSEQ multiplex PCR. Here the sample spans some 640,000 clones, over 11% being singletons. The data belong to a study of beta chain features in type 1 diabetes. Study-wide findings and caveats: Significant though moderate, a shortening of TCRB CDR3s appeared in all four CD4+ subsets of Type 1 diabetes patients.

The sample was naive CD4+ T cells from blood. The receptor comes from a man between 18 and 29 years old with type 1 diabetes. V and J are TRBV18 and TRBJ1-3; the D gene is possibly TRBD1 (5 bases). CDR3 residues: CASSAGTRGNTIYF. In DNA form, the CDR3 reads TGTGCCAGCTCCGCCGGGACGCGGGGAAACACCATATATTTT. Combining the CDR3 with reference TRBV18 and TRBJ1-3 gives the whole variable domain NAGVMQNPRHLVRRRGQEARLRCSPMKGHSHVYWYRQLPEEGLKFMVYLQKENIIDESGMPKERFSAEFPKEGPSILRIQQVVRGDSAAYFCASSAGTRGNTIYFGEGSWLTVV.